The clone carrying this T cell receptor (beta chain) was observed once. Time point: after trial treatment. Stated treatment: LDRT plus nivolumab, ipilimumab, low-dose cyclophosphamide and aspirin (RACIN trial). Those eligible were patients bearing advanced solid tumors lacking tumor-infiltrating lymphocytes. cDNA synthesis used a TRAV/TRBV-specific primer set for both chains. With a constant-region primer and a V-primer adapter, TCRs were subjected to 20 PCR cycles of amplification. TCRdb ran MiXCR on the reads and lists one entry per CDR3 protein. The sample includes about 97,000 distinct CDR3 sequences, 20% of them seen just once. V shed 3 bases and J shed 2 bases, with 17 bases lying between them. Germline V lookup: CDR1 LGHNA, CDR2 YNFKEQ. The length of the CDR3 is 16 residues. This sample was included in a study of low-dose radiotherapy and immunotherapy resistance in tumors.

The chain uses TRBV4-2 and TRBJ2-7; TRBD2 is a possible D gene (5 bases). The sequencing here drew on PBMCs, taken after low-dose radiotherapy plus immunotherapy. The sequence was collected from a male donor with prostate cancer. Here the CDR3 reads CASSQGDIEPAYEQYF. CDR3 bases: TGTGCCAGCAGCCAGGGAGACATCGAGCCAGCCTACGAGCAGTACTTC.